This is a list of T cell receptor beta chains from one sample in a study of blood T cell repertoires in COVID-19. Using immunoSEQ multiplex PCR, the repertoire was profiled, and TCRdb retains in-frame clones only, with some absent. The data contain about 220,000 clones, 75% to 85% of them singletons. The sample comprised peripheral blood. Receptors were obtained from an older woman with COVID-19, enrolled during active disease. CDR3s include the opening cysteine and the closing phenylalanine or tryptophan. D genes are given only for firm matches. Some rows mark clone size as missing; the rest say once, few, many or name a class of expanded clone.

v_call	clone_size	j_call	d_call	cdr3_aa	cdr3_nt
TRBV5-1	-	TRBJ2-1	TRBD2	CASSLGLALPETHRSNEQFF	TGCGCCAGCAGCTTGGGACTAGCGCTTCCTGAAACCCACCGTAGCAATGAGCAGTTCTTC
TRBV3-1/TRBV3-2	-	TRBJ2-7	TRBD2	CASSQAGGMSYEQYF	TGTGCCAGCAGCCAGGCGGGGGGCATGTCCTACGAGCAGTACTTC
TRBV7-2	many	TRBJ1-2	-	CASSFSGRGYTF	TGTGCCAGCAGCTTTTCGGGTCGTGGCTACACCTTC
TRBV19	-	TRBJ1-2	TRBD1	CASSISQGNYGYTF	TGTGCCAGTAGTATTTCACAGGGGAACTATGGCTACACCTTC
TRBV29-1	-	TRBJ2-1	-	CSVYSAEHYNEQFF	TGCAGCGTTTATTCTGCGGAGCACTACAATGAGCAGTTCTTC
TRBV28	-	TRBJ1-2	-	CASSLWGGYTF	TGTGCCAGCAGTTTATGGGGCGGCTACACCTTC
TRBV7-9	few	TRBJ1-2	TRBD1	CASKLAGGSGYTF	TGTGCCAGCAAGTTGGCAGGGGGCTCGGGCTACACCTTC
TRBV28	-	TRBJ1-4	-	CASSSFLTTNEKLFF	TGTGCCAGCAGTTCCTTCCTAACAACTAATGAAAAACTGTTTTTT
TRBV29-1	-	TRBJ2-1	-	CSVSSSIHEQFF	TGCAGCGTTTCGAGTAGCATCCATGAGCAGTTCTTC
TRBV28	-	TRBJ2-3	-	CASSLGGIETDTQYF	TGTGCCAGCAGTTTAGGGGGCATCGAGACAGATACGCAGTATTTT
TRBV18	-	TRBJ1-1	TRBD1	CASSAMTGRAFF	TGTGCCAGCTCAGCCATGACAGGGAGAGCTTTCTTT
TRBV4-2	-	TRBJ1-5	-	CASSQEWQGNQPQHF	TGTGCCAGCAGCCAAGAATGGCAGGGAAATCAGCCCCAGCATTTT
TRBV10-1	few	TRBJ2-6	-	CASRTGSGANVLTF	TGCGCCAGCAGAACAGGGAGCGGGGCCAACGTCCTGACTTTC
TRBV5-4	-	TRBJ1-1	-	CASRSGGPTKNTEAFF	TGTGCCAGCAGGTCGGGGGGGCCAACCAAAAACACTGAAGCTTTCTTT
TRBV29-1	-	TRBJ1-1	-	CSVSTGNTEAFF	TGCAGCGTCTCAACAGGGAACACTGAAGCTTTCTTT
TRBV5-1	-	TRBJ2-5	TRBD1	CASSPGTGTETQYF	TGCGCCAGCAGCCCAGGGACAGGGACGGAGACCCAGTACTTC
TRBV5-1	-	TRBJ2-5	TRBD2	CASSLVGLSETQYF	TGCGCCAGCAGCTTGGTGGGACTATCAGAGACCCAGTACTTC
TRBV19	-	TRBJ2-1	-	CASSPLGGREDEQFF	TGTGCCAGTAGTCCCCTGGGGGGTAGGGAAGATGAGCAGTTCTTC
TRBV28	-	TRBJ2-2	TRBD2	CASSLRGGYTGELFF	TGTGCCAGCAGTTTACGGGGGGGTTACACCGGGGAGCTGTTTTTT
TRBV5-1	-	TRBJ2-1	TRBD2	CASSLGTSYNEQFF	TGCGCCAGCAGCTTGGGGACTAGCTACAATGAGCAGTTCTTC
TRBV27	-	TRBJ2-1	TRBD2	CASSSLLAGVSSEQFF	TGTGCCAGCAGTTCTTTACTAGCGGGAGTGAGTAGTGAGCAGTTCTTC
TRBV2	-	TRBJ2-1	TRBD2	CASTATGLGMNEQFF	TGTGCCAGCACCGCCACGGGACTAGGAATGAATGAGCAGTTCTTC
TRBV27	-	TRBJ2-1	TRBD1	CASSPQDRGQNEQFF	TGTGCCAGCAGCCCACAAGACAGGGGGCAAAATGAGCAGTTCTTC
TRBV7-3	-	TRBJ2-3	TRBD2	CAIPGSGRTDTQYF	TGTGCCATCCCGGGTAGCGGGAGGACAGATACGCAGTATTTT
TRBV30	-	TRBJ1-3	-	CAWRTIGSGNTIYF	TGTGCCTGGAGGACTATCGGCTCTGGAAACACCATATATTTT
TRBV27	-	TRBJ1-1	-	CASSPQGRGGQNTEAFF	TGTGCCAGCAGTCCCCAGGGGAGGGGAGGGCAAAACACTGAAGCTTTCTTT
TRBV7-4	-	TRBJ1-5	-	CASSSFRPQHF	TGTGCCAGCAGCTCCTTTCGGCCCCAGCATTTT
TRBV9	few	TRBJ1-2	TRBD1	CASSPQTGGGYTF	TGTGCCAGCAGCCCACAAACAGGGGGTGGCTACACCTTC
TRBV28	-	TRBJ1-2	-	CASSLGVQGYLNGYTF	TGTGCCAGCAGTTTAGGAGTCCAGGGGTACCTAAATGGCTACACCTTC
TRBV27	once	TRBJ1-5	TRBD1	CASKGQGAYNQPQHF	TGTGCCAGCAAAGGACAGGGGGCGTACAATCAGCCCCAGCATTTT
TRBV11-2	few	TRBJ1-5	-	CASSQDSTTQHF	TGTGCCAGCAGTCAGGACAGCACGACCCAGCATTTT
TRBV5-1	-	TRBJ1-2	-	CASSLEGYGYTF	TGCGCCAGCAGCTTGGAGGGGTATGGCTACACCTTC
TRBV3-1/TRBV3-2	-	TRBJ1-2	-	CASSQYSGSNYGYTF	TGTGCCAGCAGCCAATATTCAGGTTCTAACTATGGCTACACCTTC
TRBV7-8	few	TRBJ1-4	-	CASSLTGANEKLFF	TGTGCCAGCAGCTTAACGGGTGCTAATGAAAAACTGTTTTTT
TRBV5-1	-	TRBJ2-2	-	CASSLDLTGELFF	TGCGCCAGCAGCTTGGACTTAACCGGGGAGCTGTTTTTT
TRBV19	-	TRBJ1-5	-	CASSIQTGNQPQHF	TGTGCCAGTAGTATCCAAACAGGGAATCAGCCCCAGCATTTT
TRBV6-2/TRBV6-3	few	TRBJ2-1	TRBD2	CASSLGQESGRVDNEQFF	TGTGCCAGCAGTCTAGGACAGGAGAGCGGGAGGGTCGACAATGAGCAGTTCTTC
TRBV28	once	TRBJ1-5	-	CASLLNSNQPQHF	TGTGCCAGCCTCCTTAATAGCAATCAGCCCCAGCATTTT
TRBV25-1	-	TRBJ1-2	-	CASSQGGARRRYGYTF	TGTGCCAGCAGTCAGGGAGGGGCACGGAGGCGCTATGGCTACACCTTC
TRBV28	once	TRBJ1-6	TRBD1	CASSSTGISSPLHF	TGTGCCAGCAGTTCGACAGGGATTAGTTCACCCCTCCACTTT
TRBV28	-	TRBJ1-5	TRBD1	CASRQTGTGGYQPQHF	TGTGCCAGCAGGCAAACCGGGACAGGGGGATATCAGCCCCAGCATTTT
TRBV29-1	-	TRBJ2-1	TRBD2	CSVVSSGNYNEQFF	TGCAGCGTTGTGTCTAGCGGGAACTACAATGAGCAGTTCTTC
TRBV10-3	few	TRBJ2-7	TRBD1	CAIAWTGGLEQYF	TGTGCCATAGCTTGGACAGGGGGCCTCGAGCAGTACTTC